This TCR beta chain is drawn from a study of T-cell memory formation after mild COVID-19. The table lists this clonotype with a few counts. From the 5' RACE reads, TCRdb called clonotypes with MiXCR, one entry per CDR3 protein. The data contain approximately 89,000 distinct CDR3 sequences, 9.5% to 15% of them singletons. V gave up 5 bases and J gave up 5 bases, with 16 bases separating them. The CDR3 runs to 16 residues. Germline lookup yields CDR1 SEHNR and CDR2 FQNEAQ (reference sequence). This clonotype was sampled from a man between 18 and 35 years old who had mild COVID-19 (a few samples of this study predate the infection). Cell type and time point are not known. J is TRBJ1-6 and V is TRBV7-9, with D perhaps matching TRBD1 (5 bases). The sample comprised PBMCs or a T cell subset sorted from them (not recorded which). The CDR3 is CASSDSFRIHNSPLHF. CDR3 nucleotide sequence: TGTGCCAGCAGCGACAGTTTTAGGATCCATAATTCACCCCTCCACTTT.